The sequence of this TCR beta chain was determined in a study of response to subunit inactivated influenza vaccine. In germline, CDR1 is MGHDK, CDR2 SYGVNS. The CDR3 is made up of 14 amino acids. Trimming shortened V by 2 bases and J by 3 bases, and 10 bases separated the two germline ends. About this clonotype: Antigen unknown.

TCRdb processed the RT-PCR reads anew with MiXCR; each CDR3 protein has one entry. The sample includes around 540,000 distinct CDR3 sequences, about an eighth of them seen just once. Study-wide points: A suggestion made by the authors is that each seasonal influenza vaccination recruits few new T cells.

The chain has TRBV25-1 and TRBJ1-2; TRBD1 is a possible D gene (5 bases). Sample: PBMCs from blood, taken on the day of vaccination. This clonotype was sampled from a man in his fifties who received an inactivated influenza vaccine. This chain's CDR3 is CASSERGFDYGYTF. DNA of the CDR3: TGTGCCAGCAGTGAACGGGGGTTTGACTATGGCTACACCTTC.